This TCR beta chain was sequenced in a study of cytomegalovirus exposure and HLA in healthy donors. From germline, CDR1 is SGHDT and CDR2 YYEEEE. The CDR3 length is 15 residues. V dropped 2 bases and J dropped 0; count of bases not matched to a gene: 5. The PCR contained 60 Vbeta and 13 Jbeta primers. The table came from immunoSEQ multiplex PCR; TCRdb's copy has only in-frame clones and leaves some out. The table records 150,000 or so clones, 85% of them present only once. The V and J genes are TRBV5-6 and TRBJ2-7; 7 nucleotides agree with TRBD1. The receptor was derived from a young man in good health and CMV-seropositive. The specimen was PBMCs. The CDR3 loop is CASSFGQVSSYEQYF. For the CDR3, the DNA is TGTGCCAGCAGCTTCGGACAGGTCAGCTCCTACGAGCAGTACTTC.